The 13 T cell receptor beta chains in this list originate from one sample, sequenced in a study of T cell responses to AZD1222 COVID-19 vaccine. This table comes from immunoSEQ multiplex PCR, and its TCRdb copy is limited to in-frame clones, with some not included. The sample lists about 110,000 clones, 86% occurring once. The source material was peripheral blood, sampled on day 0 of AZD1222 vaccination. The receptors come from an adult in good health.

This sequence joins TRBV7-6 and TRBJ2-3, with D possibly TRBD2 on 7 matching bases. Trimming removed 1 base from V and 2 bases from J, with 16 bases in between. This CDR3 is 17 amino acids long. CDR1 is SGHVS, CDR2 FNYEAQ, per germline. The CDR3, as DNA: TGTGCCAGCAGCTTAGACGTCGGCGGGGGCAACACAGATACGCAGTATTTT. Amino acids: CASSLDVGGGNTDTQYF.

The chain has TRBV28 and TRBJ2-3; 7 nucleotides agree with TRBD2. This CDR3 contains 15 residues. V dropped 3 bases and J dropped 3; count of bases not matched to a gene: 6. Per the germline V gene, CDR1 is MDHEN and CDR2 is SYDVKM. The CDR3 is CASSLRDYRTDTQYF. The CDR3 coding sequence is TGTGCCAGCAGTTTGAGGGACTACAGGACAGATACGCAGTATTTT.

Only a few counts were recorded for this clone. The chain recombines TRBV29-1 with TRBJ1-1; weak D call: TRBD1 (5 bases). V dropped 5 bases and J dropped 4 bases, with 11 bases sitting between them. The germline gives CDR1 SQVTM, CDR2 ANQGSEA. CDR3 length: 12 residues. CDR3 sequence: CSVWGDGTEAFF. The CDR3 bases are TGCAGCGTTTGGGGGGACGGCACTGAAGCTTTCTTT.

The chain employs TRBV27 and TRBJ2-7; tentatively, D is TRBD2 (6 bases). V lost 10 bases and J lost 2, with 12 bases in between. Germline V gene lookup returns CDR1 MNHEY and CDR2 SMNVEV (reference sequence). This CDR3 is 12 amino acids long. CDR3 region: CATGTFTYEQYF. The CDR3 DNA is TGTGCCACCGGGACTTTCACCTACGAGCAGTACTTC.

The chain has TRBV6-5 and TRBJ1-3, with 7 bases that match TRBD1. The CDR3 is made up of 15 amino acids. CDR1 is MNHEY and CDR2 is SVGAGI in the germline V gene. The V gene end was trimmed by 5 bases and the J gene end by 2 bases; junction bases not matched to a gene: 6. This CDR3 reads CASSRQGATGNTIYF. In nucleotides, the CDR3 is TGTGCCAGCAGTCGACAGGGTGCAACTGGAAACACCATATATTTT.

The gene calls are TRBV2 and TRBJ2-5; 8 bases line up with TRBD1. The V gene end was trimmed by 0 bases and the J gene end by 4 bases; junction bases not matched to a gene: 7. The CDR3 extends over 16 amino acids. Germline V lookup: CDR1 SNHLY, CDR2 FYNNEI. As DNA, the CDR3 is TGTGCCAGCAGTGAAGCGACCCAGGGGGCGAGAGAGACCCAGTACTTC. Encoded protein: CASSEATQGARETQYF.

Written as DNA, the CDR3 is TGTGCCACCAGTGATGGACAGACTTATGGCTACACCTTC. Protein product: CATSDGQTYGYTF. The chain has TRBV24-1 and TRBJ1-2; TRBD1 is a possible D gene (6 bases). Deletions cut 3 bases from V and 5 bases from J, with 9 bases between. Germline lookup yields CDR1 KGHDR and CDR2 SFDVKD. The CDR3 contains 13 residues.

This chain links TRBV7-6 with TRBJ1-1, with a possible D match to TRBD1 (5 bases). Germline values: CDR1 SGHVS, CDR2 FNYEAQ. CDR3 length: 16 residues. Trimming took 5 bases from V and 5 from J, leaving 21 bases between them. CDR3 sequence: CASSQNPAGVGTEAFF. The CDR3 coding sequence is TGTGCCAGCAGCCAAAACCCGGCGGGGGTGGGGACTGAAGCTTTCTTT.

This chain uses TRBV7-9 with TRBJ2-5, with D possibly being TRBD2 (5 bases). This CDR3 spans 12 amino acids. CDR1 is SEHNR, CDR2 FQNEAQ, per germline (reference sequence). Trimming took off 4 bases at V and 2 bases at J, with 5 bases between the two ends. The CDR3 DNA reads TGTGCCAGCAGCTCGGGACAAGAGACCCAGTACTTC. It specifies CASSSGQETQYF.

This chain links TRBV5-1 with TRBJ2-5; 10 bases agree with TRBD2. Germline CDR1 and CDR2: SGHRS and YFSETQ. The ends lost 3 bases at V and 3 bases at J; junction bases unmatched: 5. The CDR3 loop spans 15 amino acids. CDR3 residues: CASSSLAGAEETQYF. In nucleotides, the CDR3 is TGCGCCAGCAGCTCTCTAGCGGGGGCCGAAGAGACCCAGTACTTC.

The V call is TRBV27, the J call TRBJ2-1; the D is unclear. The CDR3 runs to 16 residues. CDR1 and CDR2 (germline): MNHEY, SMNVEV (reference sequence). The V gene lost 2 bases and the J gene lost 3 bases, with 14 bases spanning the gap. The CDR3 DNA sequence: TGTGCCAGCAGTTTAGGACCTAGTTGGAACTACAATGAGCAGTTCTTC. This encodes CASSLGPSWNYNEQFF.

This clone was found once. CDR3: CSVRWDTGGYTF. CDR3 in DNA: TGCAGCGTCCGGTGGGACACAGGGGGCTACACCTTC. The V gene is TRBV29-1, the J gene TRBJ1-2; perhaps TRBD1 as D (6 bases). CDR3 length: 12 amino acids. Germline CDR1 and CDR2: SQVTM and ANQGSEA. Trimming took 6 bases from V and 8 from J, leaving 16 bases between them.

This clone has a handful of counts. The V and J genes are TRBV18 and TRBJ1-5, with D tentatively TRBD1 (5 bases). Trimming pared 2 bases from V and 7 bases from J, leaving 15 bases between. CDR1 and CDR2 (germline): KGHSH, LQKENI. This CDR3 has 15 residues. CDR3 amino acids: CASSPGAGLGQPQHF. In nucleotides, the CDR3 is TGTGCCAGCTCACCAGGGGCAGGGCTGGGGCAGCCCCAGCATTTT. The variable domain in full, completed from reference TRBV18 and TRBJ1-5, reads NAGVMQNPRHLVRRRGQEARLRCSPMKGHSHVYWYRQLPEEGLKFMVYLQKENIIDESGMPKERFSAEFPKEGPSILRIQQVVRGDSAAYFCASSPGAGLGQPQHFGDGTRLSIL.